Given below is one TCR beta chain in context. The data stem from a study of blood T cell repertoires in COVID-19. Turning to the study itself: Researchers got acute and convalescent COVID-19 samples from the United States, Italy and Spain. From T cells, B-cell-depleted T cells, or PBMCs came the material, which was cDNA or gDNA.

This table comes from immunoSEQ multiplex PCR, and its TCRdb copy is limited to in-frame clones, with some not included. The sample has around 97,000 clones; 89% are singletons. The source of this sequence is a woman older than 75 in a cohort sampled during active COVID-19. The sample consisted of peripheral blood.

The CDR3 here is CASTRGVGRVTEAFF. CDR3 bases: TGTGCCAGTACCCGTGGAGTGGGGAGAGTAACTGAAGCTTTCTTT. The chain links TRBV19 to TRBJ1-1, with D hard to call. Trimming removed 7 bases from V and 5 bases from J, with 20 bases in between. The CDR3 is 15 amino acids. The germline CDR1 and CDR2 sequences are LNHDA and SQIVND (reference sequence).